These T cell receptor beta chains were read from a single sample in a study of patients and donors after allogeneic stem cell transplantation. TCRdb independently ran MiXCR on the RT-PCR reads; one entry per CDR3 protein. The sample yields roughly 180,000 distinct CDR3 sequences, around two fifths seen once. The sequenced sample was blood, either unsorted or a sorted T cell fraction (not recorded which). The receptors stem from a human donor who was either an allogeneic HSCT recipient or a stem cell or donor lymphocyte infusion donor (not recorded which). It is not recorded whose cells these are; they may come from a transplant donor. Each CDR3 is given with its conserved first and last residue. A D gene is named only where the DNA matches it firmly. A row's size may be missing; if present it is once, few, many or a size class.

d_call,cdr3_length,j_call,clone_size,v_call,cdr3_aa,cdr3_nt
.,12,TRBJ1-1,few,TRBV12-3/TRBV12-4,CASSPFDTEAFF,TGTGCCAGCAGTCCATTTGACACTGAAGCTTTCTTT
.,15,TRBJ1-1,few,TRBV9,CASSPFGGFETEAFF,TGTGCCAGCAGCCCCTTCGGAGGATTTGAGACTGAAGCTTTCTTT
TRBD1,13,TRBJ1-4,.,TRBV2,CASRRQGGEKLFF,TGTGCCAGCAGACGACAGGGTGGGGAAAAACTGTTTTTT
.,16,TRBJ1-4,few,TRBV15,CATSRDLVATNEKLFF,TGTGCCACCAGCAGAGACTTAGTTGCAACTAATGAAAAACTGTTTTTT
TRBD1,14,TRBJ1-5,few,TRBV9,CASSLGQGAQPQHF,TGTGCCAGCAGCCTGGGACAGGGGGCTCAGCCCCAGCATTTT
.,13,TRBJ1-1,.,TRBV6-2/TRBV6-3,CASSFVVNTEAFF,TGTGCCAGCAGTTTTGTGGTGAACACTGAAGCTTTCTTT
.,15,TRBJ2-5,.,TRBV7-9,CASSWATGTQETQYF,TGTGCCAGCAGCTGGGCAACAGGTACCCAGGAGACCCAGTACTTC
TRBD2,14,TRBJ2-3,.,TRBV20-1,CSASSGRPPDTQYF,TGCAGTGCTTCTAGCGGGAGGCCCCCAGATACGCAGTATTTT
TRBD1,14,TRBJ1-2,.,TRBV7-9,CASSADREDYGYTF,TGTGCCAGCAGCGCCGACAGGGAAGACTATGGCTACACCTTC
TRBD1,17,TRBJ1-4,.,TRBV7-9,CASKTGTGNPENEKLFF,TGTGCCAGCAAGACGGGGACAGGGAATCCTGAAAATGAAAAACTGTTTTTT
.,15,TRBJ1-1,.,TRBV4-2,CASSQEIGQFTEAFF,TGTGCCAGCAGCCAAGAGATCGGACAGTTTACTGAAGCTTTCTTT
TRBD1,16,TRBJ1-1,once,TRBV9,CASSVGTGVRMAEAFF,TGTGCCAGCAGCGTCGGGACAGGGGTCCGCATGGCTGAAGCTTTCTTT
TRBD1,15,TRBJ1-5,.,TRBV7-2,CASSPGDRRYQPQHF,TGTGCCAGCAGCCCAGGGGACAGGAGATATCAGCCCCAGCATTTT
.,13,TRBJ1-4,.,TRBV12-3/TRBV12-4,CASRPGIGEKLFF,TGTGCCAGCAGACCAGGTATCGGAGAAAAACTGTTTTTT
.,15,TRBJ1-2,.,TRBV7-9,CASSNRESANYRYTF,TGTGCCAGCAGCAACAGGGAGTCAGCTAACTATCGCTACACCTTC
.,14,TRBJ2-7,.,TRBV7-9,CASTLGTVTYEQYF,TGTGCCAGCACCCTGGGGACGGTGACCTACGAGCAGTACTTC
.,19,TRBJ1-3,.,TRBV7-6,CASSSPRGALRLRGNTIYF,TGTGCCAGCAGCTCCCCAAGGGGCGCGTTGAGGTTGAGAGGAAACACCATATATTTT
TRBD1,16,TRBJ1-1,few,TRBV5-1,CASRQSYRGSNTEAFF,TGCGCCAGCAGACAGTCCTACAGGGGGTCGAACACTGAAGCTTTCTTT
TRBD2,15,TRBJ2-7,.,TRBV28,CASSPGLAGRVEQYF,TGTGCCAGCAGTCCCGGACTAGCGGGGAGGGTAGAGCAGTACTTC
TRBD1,14,TRBJ1-1,.,TRBV4-2,CASTPGQANTEAFF,TGTGCCAGCACCCCGGGACAGGCGAACACTGAAGCTTTCTTT